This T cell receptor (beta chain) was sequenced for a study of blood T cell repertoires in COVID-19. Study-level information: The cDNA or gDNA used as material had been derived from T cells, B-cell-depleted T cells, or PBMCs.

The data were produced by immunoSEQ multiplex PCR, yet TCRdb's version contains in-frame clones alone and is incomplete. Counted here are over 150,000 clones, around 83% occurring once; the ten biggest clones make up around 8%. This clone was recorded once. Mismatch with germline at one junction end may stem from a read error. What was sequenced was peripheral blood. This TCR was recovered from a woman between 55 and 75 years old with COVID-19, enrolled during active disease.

The CDR3, as DNA: TGTGCCAGCAGCCAAAACCACTATGGCCACACCTTC. Protein: CASSQNHYGHTF. The V gene is TRBV14, the J gene TRBJ1-2; D remains unclear. Germline V gene lookup returns CDR1 SGHDN and CDR2 FVKESK. There are 12 residues in the CDR3.